This TCR beta chain was profiled in a study of cytomegalovirus exposure and HLA in healthy donors. Overall study results and limits: The CMV antigen specificity of three CMV-associated chains was confirmed through in vitro analysis. Rare sequences made up most TCRs, while some public TCRs were found in many donors.

Primers: 60 Vbeta forward and 13 Jbeta reverse. Generated by immunoSEQ multiplex PCR, the TCRdb table keeps only in-frame clones and is missing some. Here the sample spans 150,000 to 200,000 clones, 78% being singletons. As to this clone: Its cognate antigen is unknown.

Sequenced: PBMCs. This TCR was recovered from a woman between 35 and 50 years old in good health and CMV-seronegative.

For the CDR3, the DNA is TGTGCCAGCAGCCGAGCTGCGGGGGGGCAAGAAGATACGCAGTATTTT. Translation: CASSRAAGGQEDTQYF. V gene TRBV4-2 combines with J gene TRBJ2-3; 9 bases match TRBD2. The CDR3 is 16 amino acids. The trim removed 4 bases at V and 5 bases at J, leaving 10 bases unmatched. The V gene's germline CDR1 is LGHNA and CDR2 YNFKEQ.